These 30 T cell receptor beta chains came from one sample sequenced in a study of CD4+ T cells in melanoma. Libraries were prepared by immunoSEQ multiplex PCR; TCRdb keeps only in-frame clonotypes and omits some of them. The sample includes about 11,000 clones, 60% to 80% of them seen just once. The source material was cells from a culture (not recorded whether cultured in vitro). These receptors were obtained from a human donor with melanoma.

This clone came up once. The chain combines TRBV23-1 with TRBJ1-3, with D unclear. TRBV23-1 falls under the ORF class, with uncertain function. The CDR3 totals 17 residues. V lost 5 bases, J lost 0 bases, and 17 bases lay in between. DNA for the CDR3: TGCGCCAGCAGTACTAAAACAAAGGGAGGCTCTGGAAACACCATATATTTT. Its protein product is CASSTKTKGGSGNTIYF.

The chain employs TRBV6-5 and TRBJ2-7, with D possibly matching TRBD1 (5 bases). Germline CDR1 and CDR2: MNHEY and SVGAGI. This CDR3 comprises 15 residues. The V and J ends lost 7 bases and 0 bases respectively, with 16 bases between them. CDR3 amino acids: CASMGRGSGSYEQYF. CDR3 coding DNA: TGTGCCAGCATGGGAAGGGGATCAGGCTCCTACGAGCAGTACTTC.

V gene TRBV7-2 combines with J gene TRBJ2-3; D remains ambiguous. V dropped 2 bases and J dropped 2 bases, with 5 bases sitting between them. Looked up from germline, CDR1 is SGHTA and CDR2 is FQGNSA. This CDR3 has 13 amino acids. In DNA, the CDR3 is TGTGCCAGCAGCTTATCTTTCACAGATACGCAGTATTTT. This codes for CASSLSFTDTQYF.

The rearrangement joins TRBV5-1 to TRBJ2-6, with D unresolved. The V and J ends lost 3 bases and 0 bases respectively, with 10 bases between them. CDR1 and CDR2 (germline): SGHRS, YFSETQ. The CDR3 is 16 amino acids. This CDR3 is CASSWAPLSGANVLTF. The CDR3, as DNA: TGCGCCAGCAGCTGGGCACCGCTCTCTGGGGCCAACGTCCTGACTTTC. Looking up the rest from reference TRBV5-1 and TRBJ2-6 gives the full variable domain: KAGVTQTPRYLIKTRGQQVTLSCSPISGHRSVSWYQQTPGQGLQFLFEYFSETQRNKGNFPGRFSGRQFSNSRSEMNVSTLELGDSALYLCASSWAPLSGANVLTFGAGSRLTVL.

CDR3 bases: TGTGCCAGCAGTGAATTTGGGACAGACGAAAAACTGTTTTTT. Residues: CASSEFGTDEKLFF. The rearrangement links TRBV25-1 to TRBJ1-4; TRBD1 agrees at 7 bases. Trimming removed 1 base from V and 8 bases from J; junction bases left unmatched: 4. The germline CDR1 and CDR2 sequences are MGHDK and SYGVNS. The CDR3 has 14 residues.

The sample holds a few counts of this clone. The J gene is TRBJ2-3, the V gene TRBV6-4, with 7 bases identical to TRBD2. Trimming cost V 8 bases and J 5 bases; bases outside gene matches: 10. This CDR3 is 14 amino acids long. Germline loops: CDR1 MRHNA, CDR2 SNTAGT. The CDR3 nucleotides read TGTGCCAGCTCCGGCGGGGGTGGGAGAGATACGCAGTATTTT. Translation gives CASSGGGGRDTQYF.

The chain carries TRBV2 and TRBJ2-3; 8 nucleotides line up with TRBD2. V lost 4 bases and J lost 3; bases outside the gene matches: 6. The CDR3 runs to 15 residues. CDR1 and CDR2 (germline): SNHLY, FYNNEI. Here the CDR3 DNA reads TGTGCCAGCAGTGTCGCCGGGACTAGGACAGATACGCAGTATTTT. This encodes CASSVAGTRTDTQYF.

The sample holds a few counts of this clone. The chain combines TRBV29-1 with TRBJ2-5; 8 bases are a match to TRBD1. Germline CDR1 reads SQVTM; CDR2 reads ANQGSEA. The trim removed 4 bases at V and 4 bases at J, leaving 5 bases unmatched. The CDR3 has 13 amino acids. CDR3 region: CSVVSGGGETQYF. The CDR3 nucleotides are TGCAGCGTTGTATCAGGGGGCGGAGAGACCCAGTACTTC.

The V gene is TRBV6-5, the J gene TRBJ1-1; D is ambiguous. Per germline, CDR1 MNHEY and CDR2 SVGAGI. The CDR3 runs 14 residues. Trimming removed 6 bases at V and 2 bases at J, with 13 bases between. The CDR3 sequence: CASSSWTVNTEAFF. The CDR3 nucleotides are TGTGCCAGCAGCTCCTGGACGGTAAACACTGAAGCTTTCTTT.

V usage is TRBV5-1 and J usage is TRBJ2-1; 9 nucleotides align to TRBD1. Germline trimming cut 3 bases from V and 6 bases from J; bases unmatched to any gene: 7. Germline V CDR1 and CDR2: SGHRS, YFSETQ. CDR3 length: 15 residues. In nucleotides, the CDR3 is TGCGCCAGCAGCTCACGGGACAGGGCACGCAATGAGCAGTTCTTC. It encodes CASSSRDRARNEQFF.

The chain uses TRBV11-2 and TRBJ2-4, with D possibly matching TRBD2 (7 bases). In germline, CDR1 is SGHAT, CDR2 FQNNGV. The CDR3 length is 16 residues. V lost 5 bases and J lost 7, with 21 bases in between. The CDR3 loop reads CASSLSVGGGGNIQYF. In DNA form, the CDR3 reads TGTGCCAGCAGCCTCTCCGTCGGGGGCGGGGGTAACATTCAGTACTTC.

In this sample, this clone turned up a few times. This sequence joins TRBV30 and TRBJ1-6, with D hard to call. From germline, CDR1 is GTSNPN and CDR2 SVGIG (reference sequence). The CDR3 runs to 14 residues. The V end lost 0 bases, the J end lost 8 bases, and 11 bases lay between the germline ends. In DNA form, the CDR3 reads TGTGCCTGGAGTGTCGGGTGGACGGATTCACCCCTCCACTTT. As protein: CAWSVGWTDSPLHF.

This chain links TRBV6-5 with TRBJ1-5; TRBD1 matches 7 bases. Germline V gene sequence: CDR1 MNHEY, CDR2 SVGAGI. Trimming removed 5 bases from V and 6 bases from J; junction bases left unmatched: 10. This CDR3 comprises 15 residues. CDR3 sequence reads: CASSAGQYGIQPQHF. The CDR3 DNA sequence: TGTGCCAGCAGTGCGGGACAGTATGGTATTCAGCCCCAGCATTTT.

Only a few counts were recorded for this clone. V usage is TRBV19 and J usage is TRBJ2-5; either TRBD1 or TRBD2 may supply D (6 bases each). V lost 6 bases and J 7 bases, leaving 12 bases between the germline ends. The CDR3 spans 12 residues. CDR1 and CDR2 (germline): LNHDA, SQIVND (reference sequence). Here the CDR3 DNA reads TGTGCCAGTAGCGGGGGCTCACCGACCCAGTACTTC. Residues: CASSGGSPTQYF.

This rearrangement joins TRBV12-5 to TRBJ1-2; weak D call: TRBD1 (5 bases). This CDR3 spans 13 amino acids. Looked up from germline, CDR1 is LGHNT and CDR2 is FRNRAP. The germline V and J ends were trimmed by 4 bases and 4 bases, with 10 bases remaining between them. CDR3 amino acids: CASGSDTIYGYTF. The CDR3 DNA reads TGTGCTAGTGGTTCGGACACAATCTATGGCTACACCTTC.

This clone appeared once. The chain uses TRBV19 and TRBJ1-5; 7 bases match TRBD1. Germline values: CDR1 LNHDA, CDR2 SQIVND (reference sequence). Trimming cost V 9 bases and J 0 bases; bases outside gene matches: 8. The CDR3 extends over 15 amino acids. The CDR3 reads CASRDSHYSNQPQHF. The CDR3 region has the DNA TGTGCCAGCCGGGACAGCCATTATAGCAATCAGCCCCAGCATTTT.

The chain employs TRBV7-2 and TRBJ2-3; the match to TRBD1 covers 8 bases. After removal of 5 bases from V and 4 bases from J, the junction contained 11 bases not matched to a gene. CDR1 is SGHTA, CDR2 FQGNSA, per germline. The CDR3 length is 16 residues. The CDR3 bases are TGTGCCAGCAGCCCACCCGGGACAGGCCTTCCAGATACGCAGTATTTT. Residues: CASSPPGTGLPDTQYF.

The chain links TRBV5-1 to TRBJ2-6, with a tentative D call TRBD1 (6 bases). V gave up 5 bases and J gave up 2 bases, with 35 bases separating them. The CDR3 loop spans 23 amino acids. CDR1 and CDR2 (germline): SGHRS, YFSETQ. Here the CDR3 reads CASRILPLIQGYRPEAGANVLTF. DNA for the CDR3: TGCGCCAGCAGGATCCTCCCATTGATTCAGGGGTACAGGCCGGAAGCTGGGGCCAACGTCCTGACTTTC.

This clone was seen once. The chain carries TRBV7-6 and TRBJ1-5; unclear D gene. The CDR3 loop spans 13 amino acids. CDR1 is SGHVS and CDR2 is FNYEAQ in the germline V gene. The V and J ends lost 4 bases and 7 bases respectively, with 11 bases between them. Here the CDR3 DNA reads TGTGCCAGCAGCTCGTCCGTGGGGCAGCCCCAGCATTTT. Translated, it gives CASSSSVGQPQHF.

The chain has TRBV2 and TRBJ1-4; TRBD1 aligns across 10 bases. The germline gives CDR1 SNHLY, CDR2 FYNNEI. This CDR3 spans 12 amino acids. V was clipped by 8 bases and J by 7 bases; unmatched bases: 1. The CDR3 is CASGQGGEKLFF. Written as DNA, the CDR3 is TGTGCCAGCGGACAGGGGGGTGAAAAACTGTTTTTT.

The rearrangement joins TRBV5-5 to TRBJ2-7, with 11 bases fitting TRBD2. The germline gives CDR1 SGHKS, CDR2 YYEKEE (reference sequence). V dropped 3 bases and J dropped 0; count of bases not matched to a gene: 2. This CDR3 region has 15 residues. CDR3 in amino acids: CASSWGTSGSYEQYF. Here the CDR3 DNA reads TGTGCCAGCAGCTGGGGGACTAGCGGCTCCTACGAGCAGTACTTC.

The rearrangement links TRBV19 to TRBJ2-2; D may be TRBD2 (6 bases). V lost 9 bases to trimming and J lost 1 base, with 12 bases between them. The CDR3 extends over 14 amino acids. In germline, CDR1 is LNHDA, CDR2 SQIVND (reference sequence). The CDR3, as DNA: TGTGCCAGCCGGGACTTCAGGAACACCGGGGAGCTGTTTTTT. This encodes CASRDFRNTGELFF. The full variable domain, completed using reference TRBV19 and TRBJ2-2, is DGGITQSPKYLFRKEGQNVTLSCEQNLNHDAMYWYRQDPGQGLRLIYYSQIVNDFQKGDIAEGYSVSREKKESFPLTVTSAQKNPTAFYLCASRDFRNTGELFFGEGSRLTVL.

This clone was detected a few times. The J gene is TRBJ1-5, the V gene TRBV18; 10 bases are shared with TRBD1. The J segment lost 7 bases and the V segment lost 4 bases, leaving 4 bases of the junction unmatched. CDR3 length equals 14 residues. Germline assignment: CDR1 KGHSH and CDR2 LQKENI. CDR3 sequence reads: CASSQTGGGQPQHF. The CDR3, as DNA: TGTGCCAGCTCACAGACAGGGGGCGGACAGCCCCAGCATTTT.

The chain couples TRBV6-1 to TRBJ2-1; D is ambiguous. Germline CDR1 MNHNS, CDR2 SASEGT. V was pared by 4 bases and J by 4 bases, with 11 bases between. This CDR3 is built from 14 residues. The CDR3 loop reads CASSGGLVYNEQFF. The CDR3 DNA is TGTGCCAGCAGTGGTGGCCTCGTGTACAATGAGCAGTTCTTC.

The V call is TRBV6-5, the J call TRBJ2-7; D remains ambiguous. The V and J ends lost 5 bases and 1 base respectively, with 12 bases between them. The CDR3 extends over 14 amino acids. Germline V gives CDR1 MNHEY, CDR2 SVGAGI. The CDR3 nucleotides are TGTGCCAGCAGTACCCCAGGCCTTTCCTACGAGCAGTACTTC. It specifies CASSTPGLSYEQYF.

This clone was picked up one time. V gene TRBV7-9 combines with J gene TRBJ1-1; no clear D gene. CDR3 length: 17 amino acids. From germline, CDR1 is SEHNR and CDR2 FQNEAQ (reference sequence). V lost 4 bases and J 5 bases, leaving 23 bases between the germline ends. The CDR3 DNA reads TGTGCCAGCAGCTCCAATAGCTGGTTAAAGGTGCGGACTGAAGCTTTCTTT. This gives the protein CASSSNSWLKVRTEAFF.

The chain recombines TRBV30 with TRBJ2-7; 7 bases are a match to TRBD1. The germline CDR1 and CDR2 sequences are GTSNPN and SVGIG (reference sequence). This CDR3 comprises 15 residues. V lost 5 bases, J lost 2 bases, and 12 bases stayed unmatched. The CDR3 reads CAWGILRQGPYEQYF. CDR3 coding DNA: TGTGCCTGGGGGATTCTAAGACAGGGCCCCTACGAGCAGTACTTC.

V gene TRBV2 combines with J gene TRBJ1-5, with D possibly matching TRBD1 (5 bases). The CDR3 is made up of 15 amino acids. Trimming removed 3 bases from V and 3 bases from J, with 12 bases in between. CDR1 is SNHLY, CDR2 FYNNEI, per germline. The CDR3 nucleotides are TGTGCCAGCAGTGATTATGGGGCCATCAATCAGCCCCAGCATTTT. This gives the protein CASSDYGAINQPQHF.

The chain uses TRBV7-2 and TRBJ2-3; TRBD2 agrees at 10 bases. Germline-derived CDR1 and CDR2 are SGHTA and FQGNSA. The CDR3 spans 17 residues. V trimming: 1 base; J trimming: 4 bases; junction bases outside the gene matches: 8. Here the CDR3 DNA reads TGTGCCAGCAGCTTAGTGTCCGGGACTAGCGCTTCAGATACGCAGTATTTT. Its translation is CASSLVSGTSASDTQYF.

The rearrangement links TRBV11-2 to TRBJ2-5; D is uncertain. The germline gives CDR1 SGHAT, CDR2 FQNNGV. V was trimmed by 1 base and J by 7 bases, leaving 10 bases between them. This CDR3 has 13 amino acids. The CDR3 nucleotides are TGTGCCAGCAGCTTAGGAATTCTCGGGACCCAGTACTTC. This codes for CASSLGILGTQYF. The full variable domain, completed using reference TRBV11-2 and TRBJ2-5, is EAGVAQSPRYKIIEKRQSVAFWCNPISGHATLYWYQQILGQGPKLLIQFQNNGVVDDSQLPKDRFSAERLKGVDSTLKIQPAKLEDSAVYLCASSLGILGTQYFGPGTRLLVL.